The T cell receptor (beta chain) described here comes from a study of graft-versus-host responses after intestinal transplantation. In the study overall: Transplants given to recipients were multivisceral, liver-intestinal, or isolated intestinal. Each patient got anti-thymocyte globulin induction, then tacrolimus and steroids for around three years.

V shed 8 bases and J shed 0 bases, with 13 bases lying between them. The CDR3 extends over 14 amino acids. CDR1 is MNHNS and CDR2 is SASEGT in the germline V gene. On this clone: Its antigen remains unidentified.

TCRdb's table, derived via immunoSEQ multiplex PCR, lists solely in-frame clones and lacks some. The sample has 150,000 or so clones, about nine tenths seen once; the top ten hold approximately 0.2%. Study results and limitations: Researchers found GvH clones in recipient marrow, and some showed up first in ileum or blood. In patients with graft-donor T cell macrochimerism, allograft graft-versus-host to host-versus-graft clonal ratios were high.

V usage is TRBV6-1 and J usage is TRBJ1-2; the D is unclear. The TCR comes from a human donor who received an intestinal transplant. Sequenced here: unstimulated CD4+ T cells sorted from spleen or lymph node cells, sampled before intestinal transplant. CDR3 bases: TGTGCCAGCCAACCAAGGCGTTCTAACTATGGCTACACCTTC. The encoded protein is CASQPRRSNYGYTF.